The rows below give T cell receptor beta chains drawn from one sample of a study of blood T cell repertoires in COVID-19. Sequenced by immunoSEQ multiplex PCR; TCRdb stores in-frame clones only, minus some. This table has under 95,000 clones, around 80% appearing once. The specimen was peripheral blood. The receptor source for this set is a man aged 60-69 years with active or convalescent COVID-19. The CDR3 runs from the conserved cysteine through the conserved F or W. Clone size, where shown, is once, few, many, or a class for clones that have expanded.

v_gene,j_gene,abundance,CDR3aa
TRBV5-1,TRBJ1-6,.,CASSLAPVLNSPLHF
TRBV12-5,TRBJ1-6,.,CASGLVPPDGADGAQGYSPLHF
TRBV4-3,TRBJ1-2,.,CASSQVWKGARNYGYTF
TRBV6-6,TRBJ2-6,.,CASSPAGASPGANVLTF
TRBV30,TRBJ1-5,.,CAWSPGQGAWQPQHF
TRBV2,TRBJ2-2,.,CASSDRRGGAGELFF
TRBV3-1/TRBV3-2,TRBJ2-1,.,CASSQGSGRAYNEQFF
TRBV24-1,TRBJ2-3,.,CATSDPGTGRPDTQYF
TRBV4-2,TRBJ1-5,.,CASSPRQGGGQPQHF
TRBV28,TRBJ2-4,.,CASSSLGRPKNIQYF
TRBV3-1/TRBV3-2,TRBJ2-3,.,CAPGRGGTDTQYF
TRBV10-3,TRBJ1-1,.,CAISESGGQDTEAFF
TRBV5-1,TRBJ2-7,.,CASSLEGQGPYEQYF
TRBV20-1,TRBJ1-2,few,CSAKDNGYTF
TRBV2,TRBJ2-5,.,CASLWNRDSKKTQYF
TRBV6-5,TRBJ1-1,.,CASRWGRNTEAFF
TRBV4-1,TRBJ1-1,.,CASSQEDSGAEAFF
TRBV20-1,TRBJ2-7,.,CSVQTDYEQYF
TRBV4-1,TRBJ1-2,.,CASSQEAGATNYGYTF
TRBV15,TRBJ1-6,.,CATSTRDEGGRSPLHF
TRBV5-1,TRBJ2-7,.,CASSAGTEVEDEQYF
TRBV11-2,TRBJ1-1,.,CASSSLLGQRTMNTEAFF
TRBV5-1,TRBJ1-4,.,CASSLSPATNEKLFF
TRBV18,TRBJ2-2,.,CASLTGTGPFGELFF
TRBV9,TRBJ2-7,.,CASSVLAGPPYEQYF
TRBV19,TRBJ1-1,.,CASSIRRQGGTEAFF
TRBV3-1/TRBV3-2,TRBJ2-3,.,CASSLRTVSTQYF
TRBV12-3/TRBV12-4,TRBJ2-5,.,CASSLNRQETQYF
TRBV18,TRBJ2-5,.,CASSPLERAKGETQYF
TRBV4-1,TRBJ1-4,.,CASSQDLGKGNEKLFF
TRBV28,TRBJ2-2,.,CASGYTGTGELFF
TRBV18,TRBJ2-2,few,CASKQTVTGELFF
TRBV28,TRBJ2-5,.,CASSFPGEQETQYF
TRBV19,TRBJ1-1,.,CASSPRDIGTEAFF
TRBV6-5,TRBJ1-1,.,CASSKTDRDGAFF
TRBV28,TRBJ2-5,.,CASSETGAGETQYF